The 10 T cell receptor beta chains below come from one sample, sequenced in a study of cytomegalovirus exposure and HLA in healthy donors. Researchers ran the PCR with 60 Vbeta and 13 Jbeta primers. This table comes from immunoSEQ multiplex PCR, and its TCRdb copy is limited to in-frame clones, with some not included. Here the sample table reports about 200,000 clones. The sample comprised PBMCs. The receptor set was obtained from a boy aged 5-17 years in good health and CMV-seronegative.

The chain carries TRBV28 and TRBJ1-1; the match to TRBD1 covers 9 bases. Germline CDR1 and CDR2: MDHEN and SYDVKM. CDR3 length: 15 residues. V trimming: 5 bases; J trimming: 0 bases; junction bases outside the gene matches: 4. The CDR3 loop is CASSGTGFMNTEAFF. The CDR3 DNA follows: TGTGCCAGCAGTGGGACAGGGTTCATGAACACTGAAGCTTTCTTT.

CDR3 sequence (DNA): TGCGCCAGCAGCCCCGGACAGGGGGCCCACAATAATCAGCCCCAGCATTTT. It is translated as CASSPGQGAHNNQPQHF. The chain employs TRBV5-1 and TRBJ1-5, with 11 bases that match TRBD1. Per germline, CDR1 SGHRS and CDR2 YFSETQ. The CDR3 consists of 17 residues. V gave up 4 bases and J gave up 4 bases; unmatched junction bases: 10.

The rearrangement joins TRBV5-6 to TRBJ1-4; 8 bases are shared with TRBD1. CDR1 is SGHDT, CDR2 YYEEEE, per germline. Trimming took 0 bases from V and 5 from J; bases not matched to a gene: 3. This CDR3 is 15 amino acids long. CDR3 protein: CASSLVPGGNEKLFF. DNA for the CDR3: TGTGCCAGCAGCTTGGTACCAGGGGGCAATGAAAAACTGTTTTTT.

This chain joins TRBV10-2 and TRBJ2-1, with D perhaps matching TRBD1 (5 bases). The CDR3 loop spans 13 amino acids. Germline CDR1 reads WSHSY; CDR2 reads SAAADI. V was shortened by 4 bases and J by 4 bases, with 8 bases between the two germline ends. The CDR3 DNA is TGCGCCAGCAGTGTGACAGCTTACAATGAGCAGTTCTTC. It specifies CASSVTAYNEQFF.

V gene TRBV5-6 combines with J gene TRBJ2-1, with 8 bases fitting TRBD1. This CDR3 has 13 residues. V gave up 3 bases and J gave up 8 bases; unmatched junction bases: 4. The germline gives CDR1 SGHDT, CDR2 YYEEEE. The CDR3 region is CASSWDRTDEQFF. Here the CDR3 DNA reads TGTGCCAGCAGCTGGGACAGGACCGATGAGCAGTTCTTC.

The chain combines TRBV5-4 with TRBJ1-2; 11 bases align to TRBD1. V lost 4 bases to trimming and J lost 3 bases; unmatched junction nucleotides: 5. Germline V lookup: CDR1 SGHNT, CDR2 YYREEE (reference sequence). This CDR3 region has 15 residues. CDR3 sequence: CASSRRTGGDYGYTF. CDR3 bases: TGTGCCAGCAGCCGCCGGACAGGGGGCGACTATGGCTACACCTTC.

The chain combines TRBV2 with TRBJ2-3; 9 nucleotides line up with TRBD1. V shed 3 bases, J shed 3 bases, and the junction held 7 bases outside the gene matches. CDR1 and CDR2 from the germline V gene are SNHLY and FYNNEI. This CDR3 comprises 16 residues. CDR3 protein: CASSEADRGWTDTQYF. The CDR3 nucleotides read TGTGCCAGCAGTGAGGCGGACAGGGGATGGACAGATACGCAGTATTTT.

The gene calls are TRBV30 and TRBJ1-5; a possible D gene is TRBD1 (6 bases). Looked up from germline, CDR1 is GTSNPN and CDR2 is SVGIG (reference sequence). The CDR3 is 15 residues long. Trimming pared 6 bases from V and 0 bases from J, leaving 15 bases between. The CDR3 protein is CACAVLGGSNQPQHF. CDR3 nucleotide sequence: TGTGCCTGCGCTGTCCTAGGGGGTAGCAATCAGCCCCAGCATTTT.

The chain couples TRBV19 to TRBJ2-1, with a possible D match to TRBD1 (6 bases). Germline V gene data show CDR1 as LNHDA and CDR2 as SQIVND (reference sequence). This CDR3 contains 13 residues. V gave up 7 bases and J gave up 6 bases, with 13 bases separating them. CDR3 sequence (DNA): TGTGCCAGTAACACAGGGAAAATCAATGAGCAGTTCTTC. Translating gives CASNTGKINEQFF.

The chain employs TRBV7-9 and TRBJ2-1, with D perhaps matching TRBD2 (5 bases). V was pared by 3 bases and J by 7 bases, with 7 bases between. CDR3 length: 12 residues. Germline V gene lookup returns CDR1 SEHNR and CDR2 FQNEAQ (reference sequence). The CDR3 bases are TGTGCCAGCAGCTTCCGGGATAATGAGCAGTTCTTC. Amino acids: CASSFRDNEQFF.